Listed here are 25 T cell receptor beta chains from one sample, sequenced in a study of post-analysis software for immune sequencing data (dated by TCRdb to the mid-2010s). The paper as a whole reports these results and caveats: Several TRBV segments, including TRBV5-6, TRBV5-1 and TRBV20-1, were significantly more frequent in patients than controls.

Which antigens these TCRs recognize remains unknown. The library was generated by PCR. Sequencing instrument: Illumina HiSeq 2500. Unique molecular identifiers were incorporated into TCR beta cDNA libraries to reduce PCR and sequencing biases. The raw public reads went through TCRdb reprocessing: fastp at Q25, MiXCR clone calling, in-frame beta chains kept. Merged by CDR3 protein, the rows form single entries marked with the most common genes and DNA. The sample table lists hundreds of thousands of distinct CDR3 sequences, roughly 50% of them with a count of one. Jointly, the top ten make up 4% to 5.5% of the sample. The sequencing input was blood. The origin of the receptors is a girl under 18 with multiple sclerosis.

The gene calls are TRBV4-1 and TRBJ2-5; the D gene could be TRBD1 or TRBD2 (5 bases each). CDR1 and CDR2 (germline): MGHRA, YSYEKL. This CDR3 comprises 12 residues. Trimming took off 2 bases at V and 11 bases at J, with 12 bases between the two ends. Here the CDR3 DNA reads TGCGCCAGCAGCCAAACGCTAGGGGAGCAGTACTTC. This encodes CASSQTLGEQYF.

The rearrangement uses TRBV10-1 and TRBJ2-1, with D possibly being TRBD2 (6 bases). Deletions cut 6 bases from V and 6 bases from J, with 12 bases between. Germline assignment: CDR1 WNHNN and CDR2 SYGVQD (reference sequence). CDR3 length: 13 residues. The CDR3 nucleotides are TGCGCCAGCAGCTCCGGGGGAGTCAATGAGCAGTTCTTC. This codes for CASSSGGVNEQFF.

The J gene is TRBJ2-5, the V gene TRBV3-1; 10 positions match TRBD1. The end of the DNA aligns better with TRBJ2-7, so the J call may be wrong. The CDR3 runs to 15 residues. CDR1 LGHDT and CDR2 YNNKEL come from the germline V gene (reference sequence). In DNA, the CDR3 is TGTGCCAGCAGCCTGGGACAGGGGCGGATCGGCGAGCAGTACTTC. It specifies CASSLGQGRIGEQYF.

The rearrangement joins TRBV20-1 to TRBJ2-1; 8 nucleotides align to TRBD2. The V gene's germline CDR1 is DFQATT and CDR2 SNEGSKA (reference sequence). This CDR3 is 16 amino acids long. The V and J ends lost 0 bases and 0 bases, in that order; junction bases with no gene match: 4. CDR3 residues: CSARDWAGGSYNEQFF. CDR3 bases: TGCAGTGCTAGAGATTGGGCGGGGGGCTCCTACAATGAGCAGTTCTTC.

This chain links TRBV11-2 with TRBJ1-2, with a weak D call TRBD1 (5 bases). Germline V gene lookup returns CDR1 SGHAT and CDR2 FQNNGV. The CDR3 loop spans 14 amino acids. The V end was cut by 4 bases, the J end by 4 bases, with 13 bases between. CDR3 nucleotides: TGTGCCAGCAGCTCCGCGGGGCAGCGCTATGGCTACACCTTC. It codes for CASSSAGQRYGYTF.

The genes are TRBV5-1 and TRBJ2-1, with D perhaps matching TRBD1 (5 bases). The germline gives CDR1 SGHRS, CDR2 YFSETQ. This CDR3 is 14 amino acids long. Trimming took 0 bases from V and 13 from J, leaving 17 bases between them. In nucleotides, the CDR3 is TGCGCCAGCAGCTTGGGACAGCTATCAATGAAACAGTTCTTC. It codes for CASSLGQLSMKQFF.

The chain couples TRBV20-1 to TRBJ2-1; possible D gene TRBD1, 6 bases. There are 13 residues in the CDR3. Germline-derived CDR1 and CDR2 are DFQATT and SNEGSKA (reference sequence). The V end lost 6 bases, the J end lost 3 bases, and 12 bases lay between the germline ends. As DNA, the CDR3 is TGCAGTGCGAGGGGGTTAGTCTACAATGAGCAGTTCTTC. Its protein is CSARGLVYNEQFF.

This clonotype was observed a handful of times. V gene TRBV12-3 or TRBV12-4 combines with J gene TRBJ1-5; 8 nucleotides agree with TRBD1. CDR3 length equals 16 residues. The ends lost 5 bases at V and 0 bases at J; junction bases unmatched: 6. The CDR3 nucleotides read TGTGCCAGCAGTCTAGGACAGGGTTATAGCAATCAGCCCCAGCATTTT. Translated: CASSLGQGYSNQPQHF.

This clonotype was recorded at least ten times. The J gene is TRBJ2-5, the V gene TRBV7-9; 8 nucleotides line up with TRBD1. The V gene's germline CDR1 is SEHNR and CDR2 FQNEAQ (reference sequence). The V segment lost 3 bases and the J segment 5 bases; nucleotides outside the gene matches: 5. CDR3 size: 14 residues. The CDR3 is CASSFGTGGETQYF. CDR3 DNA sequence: TGTGCCAGCAGCTTTGGGACAGGCGGTGAGACCCAGTACTTC. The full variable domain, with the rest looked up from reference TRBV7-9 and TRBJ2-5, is DTGVSQNPRHKITKRGQNVTFRCDPISEHNRLYWYRQTLGQGPEFLTYFQNEAQLEKSRLLSDRFSAERPKGSFSTLEIQRTEQGDSAMYLCASSFGTGGETQYFGPGTRLLVL.

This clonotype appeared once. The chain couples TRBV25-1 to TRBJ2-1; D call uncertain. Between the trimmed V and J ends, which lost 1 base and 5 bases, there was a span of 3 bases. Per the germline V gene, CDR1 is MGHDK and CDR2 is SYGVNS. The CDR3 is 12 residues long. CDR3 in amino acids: CASSESNNEQFF. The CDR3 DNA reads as TGTGCCAGCAGTGAATCGAACAATGAGCAGTTCTTC.

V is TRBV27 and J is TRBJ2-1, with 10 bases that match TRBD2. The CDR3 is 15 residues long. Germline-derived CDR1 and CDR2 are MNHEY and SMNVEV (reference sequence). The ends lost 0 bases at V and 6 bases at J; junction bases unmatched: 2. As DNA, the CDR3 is TGTGCCAGCAGTTTATCACTAGCGGGAAGCAATGAGCAGTTCTTC. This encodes CASSLSLAGSNEQFF.

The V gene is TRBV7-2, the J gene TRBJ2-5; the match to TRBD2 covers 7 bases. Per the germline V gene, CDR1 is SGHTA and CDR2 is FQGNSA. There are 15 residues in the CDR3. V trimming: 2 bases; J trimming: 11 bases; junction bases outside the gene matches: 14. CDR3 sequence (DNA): TGTGCCAGCAGCTTAAGCAGCGGGGTCGTATGGGAGCAGTACTTC. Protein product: CASSLSSGVVWEQYF.

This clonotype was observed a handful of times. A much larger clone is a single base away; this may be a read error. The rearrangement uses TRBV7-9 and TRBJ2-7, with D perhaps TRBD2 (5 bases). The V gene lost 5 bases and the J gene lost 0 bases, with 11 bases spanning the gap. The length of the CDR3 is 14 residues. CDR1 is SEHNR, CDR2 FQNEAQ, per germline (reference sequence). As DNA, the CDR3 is TGTGCCAGCAGCCCTAGCTGGAGCTCCTACGAGCAGTACTTC. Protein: CASSPSWSSYEQYF.

The CDR3 loop reads CASSQYRDRISGANVLTF. The DNA of the CDR3 is TGTGCCAGCAGCCAATACCGGGACAGGATCTCTGGGGCCAACGTCCTGACTTTC. The chain is built from TRBV3-1 and TRBJ2-6; 8 bases map to TRBD1. There are 18 residues in the CDR3. Trimming removed 2 bases from V and 0 bases from J; junction bases left unmatched: 6. The germline V gene has CDR1 LGHDT and CDR2 YNNKEL (reference sequence). Filled out from reference TRBV3-1 and TRBJ2-6, the complete variable domain reads DTAVSQTPKYLVTQMGNDKSIKCEQNLGHDTMYWYKQDSKKFLKIMFSYNNKELIINETVPNRFSPKSPDKAHLNLHINSLELGDSAVYFCASSQYRDRISGANVLTFGAGSRLTVL.

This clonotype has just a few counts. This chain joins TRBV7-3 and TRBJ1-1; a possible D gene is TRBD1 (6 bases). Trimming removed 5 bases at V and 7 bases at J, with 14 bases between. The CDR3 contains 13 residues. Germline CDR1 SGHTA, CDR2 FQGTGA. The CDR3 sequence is CASSLEGGFEAFF. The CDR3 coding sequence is TGTGCCAGCAGCCTCGAGGGGGGTTTTGAAGCTTTCTTT.

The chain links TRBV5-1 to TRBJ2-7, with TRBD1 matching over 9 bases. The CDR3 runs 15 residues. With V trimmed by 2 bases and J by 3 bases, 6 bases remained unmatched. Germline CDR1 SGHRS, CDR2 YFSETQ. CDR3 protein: CASSLLPGQGYEQYF. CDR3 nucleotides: TGCGCCAGCAGCTTACTCCCGGGACAGGGCTACGAGCAGTACTTC.

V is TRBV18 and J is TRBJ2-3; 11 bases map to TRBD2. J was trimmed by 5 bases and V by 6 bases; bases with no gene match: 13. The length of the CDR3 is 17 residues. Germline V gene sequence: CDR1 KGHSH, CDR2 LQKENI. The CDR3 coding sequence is TGTGCCAGCTCTCCTCATCGACTAGCGGGGATCGGAGATACGCAGTATTTT. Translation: CASSPHRLAGIGDTQYF.

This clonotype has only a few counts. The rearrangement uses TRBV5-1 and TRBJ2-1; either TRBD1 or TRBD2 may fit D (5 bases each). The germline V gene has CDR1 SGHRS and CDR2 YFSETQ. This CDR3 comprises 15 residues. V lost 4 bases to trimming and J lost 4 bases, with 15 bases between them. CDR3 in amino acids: CASSPMGVPYNEQFF. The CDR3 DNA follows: TGCGCCAGCAGCCCCATGGGGGTACCATACAATGAGCAGTTCTTC.

The chain's CDR3 is CSVKTTEPYEQYF. The CDR3 nucleotides are TGCAGCGTTAAGACGACCGAGCCCTACGAGCAGTACTTC. V and J are TRBV29-1 and TRBJ2-7; D remains ambiguous. Looked up from germline, CDR1 is SQVTM and CDR2 is ANQGSEA. V shed 5 bases and J shed 2 bases, with 13 bases lying between them. This CDR3 comprises 13 residues.

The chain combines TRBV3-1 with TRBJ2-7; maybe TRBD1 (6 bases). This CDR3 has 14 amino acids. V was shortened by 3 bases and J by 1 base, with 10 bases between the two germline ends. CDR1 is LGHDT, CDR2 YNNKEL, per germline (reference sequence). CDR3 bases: TGTGCCAGCAGCCACTGGGACACGTCCTACGAGCAGTACTTC. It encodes CASSHWDTSYEQYF.

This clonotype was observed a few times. The CDR3 nucleotides are TGTGCCAGCAGCCCCCGCCTCCGGGCCAAAAACATTCAGTACTTC. This gives the protein CASSPRLRAKNIQYF. This chain joins TRBV5-8 and TRBJ2-4; D gene unclear. V was cut by 4 bases and J by 1 base, with 12 bases left in between. From germline, CDR1 is SGHTS and CDR2 YDEGEE. CDR3 size: 15 residues.

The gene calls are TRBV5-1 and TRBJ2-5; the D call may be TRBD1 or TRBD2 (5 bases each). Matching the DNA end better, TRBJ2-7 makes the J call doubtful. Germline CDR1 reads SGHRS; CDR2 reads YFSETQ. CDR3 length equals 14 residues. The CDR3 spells CASSRGTVTYEQYF. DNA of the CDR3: TGCGCCAGCAGCCGAGGGACGGTAACCTACGAGCAGTACTTC.

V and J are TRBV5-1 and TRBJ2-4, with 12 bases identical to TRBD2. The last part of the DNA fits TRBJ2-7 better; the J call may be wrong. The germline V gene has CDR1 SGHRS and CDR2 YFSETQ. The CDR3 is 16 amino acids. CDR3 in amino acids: CASSFLTSGSSNEQYF. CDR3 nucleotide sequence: TGCGCCAGCAGCTTCCTGACTAGCGGGAGCAGCAACGAGCAGTACTTC.

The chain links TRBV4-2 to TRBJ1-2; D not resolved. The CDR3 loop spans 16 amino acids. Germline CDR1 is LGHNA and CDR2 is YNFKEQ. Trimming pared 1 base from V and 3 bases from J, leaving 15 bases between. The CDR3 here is CASSQGWGEGYYGYTF. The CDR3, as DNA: TGTGCCAGCAGCCAAGGCTGGGGAGAAGGGTACTATGGCTACACCTTC.

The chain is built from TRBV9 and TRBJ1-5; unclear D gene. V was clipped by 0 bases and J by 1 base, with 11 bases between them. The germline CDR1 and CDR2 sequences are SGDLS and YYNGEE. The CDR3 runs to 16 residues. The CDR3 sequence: CASSVGTAGSNQPQHF. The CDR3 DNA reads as TGTGCCAGCAGCGTAGGCACGGCTGGGAGCAATCAGCCCCAGCATTTT.